This TCR beta chain was recovered during a study of OX40 agonist ivuxolimab in advanced cancers. Study-level background: Ivuxolimab was an agonistic, fully human IgG2 monoclonal antibody directed against OX40 (CD134), a costimulatory receptor. The monotherapy dose-escalation portion (N ≈ 55 patients) of the phase I ivuxolimab trial is reported in the paper. Partial responses occurred in three dose-escalation patients: two with cutaneous melanoma and one with hepatocellular carcinoma. In the dose-escalation cohort, 82.7% of patients were male, and the mean age was approximately 55 years, with a range of roughly 23 to 85. Of the approximately 50 dose-escalation patients, hepatocellular carcinoma was present in around 20, melanoma in roughly 15, renal cell carcinoma in 9 and head and neck cancer in 9. The point of sequencing TCRbeta in the periphery was to test whether ivuxolimab changed TCR sequence diversity and drove clonal T-cell expansion. Intravenous ivuxolimab was administered to patients every 2 weeks at six dose levels: 0.01, 0.1, 0.3, 1.5, 3 and 10 mg/kg. Prior anti-PD-1, anti-PD-L1 or anti-CTLA-4 therapy was permitted, and checkpoint inhibitors had been received by around 39% of dose-escalation patients.

There are 13 amino acids in the CDR3, from cysteine to phenylalanine inclusive. The CDR3 DNA has 39 bases and is translated from base 1. The germline V gene (reference sequence) provides CDR1 GTSNPN and CDR2 SVGIG. Trimming removed 3 bases from V and 6 bases from J, leaving 14 bases between the germline ends. The trial excluded patients who had a history of autoimmune disease or who were on systemic immunosuppression. Peripheral blood for TCR sequencing was drawn from every dose cohort at baseline, at cycle 4 day 1 and at cycle 7 day 1. Samples came from an open-label, multicenter, first-in-human phase I dose-escalation trial of ivuxolimab. Adults with locally advanced or metastatic melanoma, renal cell carcinoma, hepatocellular carcinoma or head and neck squamous cell carcinoma were enrolled in the trial. Before TCR sequencing, CD4+ T cells and CD8+ T cells from peripheral blood were sorted into separate populations.

For sequencing of the TCRbeta CDR3 region, genomic DNA was extracted from the sorted cells. TCRbeta CDR3 regions were sequenced using the immunoSEQ Assay. TCRdb re-hosts the immuneACCESS table, in-frame sequences only. Its copies lack some clones; in the studies checked, an unresolved V gene accounts for under half of them, and the cause for the rest is not known. The sample table holds over 75,000 clones, of which approximately 89% were seen once. About 4% of the sample lies in the top ten. What the research found in general, with its limitations: In partial responders in the 0.1-3.0 mg/kg groups, normalized peripheral clonal expansion was found to be among the lowest, especially among CD8+ T cells. Clonal expansion of both CD4+ and CD8+ blood T cells was observed from baseline to week 6 at doses 0.1 to 3.0 mg/kg. On average, CD8+ T cells showed more expanded clones than CD4+ T cells after ivuxolimab. The antigen specificity of the clonally expanded peripheral T cells was not determined. Low levels of normalized T-cell clonal expansion were also seen in some patients who did not respond.

Details on this clone: The clone's antigen remains unknown. No much larger clone exists at a distance of one base, and base qualities are not known.

Sequences were derived from CD4+ or CD8+ T cells sorted from blood, sampled in a trial of the OX40 agonist ivuxolimab. The source is an adult with an advanced solid tumor such as melanoma, head and neck, liver or kidney cancer. The rearranged chain carries TRBV30 and TRBJ1-1, with TRBD1 tentatively as D gene (6 bases match). The CDR3 reads as follows: CAWRWGRHPEAFF. The nucleotide sequence is given as TGTGCCTGGAGGTGGGGGCGGCATCCTGAAGCTTTCTTT.